This T cell receptor beta chain stems from a study of lymphopenia after photon versus proton radiotherapy. The method was immunoSEQ multiplex PCR; TCRdb's version includes in-frame clones alone and lacks a portion of them. The top ten clones hold roughly 13% of a sample with approximately 70,000 clones, 87% of them seen once. In regard to this clone: As yet, its antigen is unknown.

Regarding the study as a whole: Relative stability marked proton patients; photon patients lost diversity and naive cells. After lymphocyte nadir, photon-treated repertoires showed oligoclonal expansion, especially CD8+ Temra.

CDR3 length: 14 residues. V trimming: 3 bases; J trimming: 2 bases; junction bases outside the gene matches: 3. The germline V gene encodes CDR1 SGHNT and CDR2 YYREEE (reference sequence). This specimen was peripheral blood, taken from a patient treated with proton-based radiotherapy. This TCR was sampled from a man at least 80 years old with esophageal cancer. The chain combines TRBV5-4 with TRBJ2-5, with TRBD1 identical over 8 bases. Here the CDR3 reads CASSSRTGQETQYF. DNA for the CDR3: TGTGCCAGCAGCTCTCGGACAGGGCAAGAGACCCAGTACTTC. Supplemented by reference TRBV5-4 and TRBJ2-5, the full variable domain reads ETGVTQSPTHLIKTRGQQVTLRCSSQSGHNTVSWYQQALGQGPQFIFQYYREEENGRGNFPPRFSGLQFPNYSSELNVNALELDDSALYLCASSSRTGQETQYFGPGTRLLVL.